This T cell receptor beta chain was recovered during a study of metastatic and nonmetastatic thyroid tumors. MiXCR was used by TCRdb to re-call the PCR reads. Of 25,000 to 30,000 clones detected, 20% to 25% appear once; the ten largest clones hold roughly 24%. The length of the CDR3 is 15 residues. CDR1 SGHRS and CDR2 YFSETQ come from the germline V gene. V lost 2 bases and J 0 bases, leaving 11 bases between the germline ends. Among the patients, none had received any treatment before thyroid surgery. This TCR was sampled from a male donor with papillary thyroid cancer or a benign thyroid nodule (not recorded which). Some clones in this sample may be carry-over from other donors' samples. This chain connects TRBV5-1 to TRBJ1-1; no firm D call. Material for sequencing was blood. This CDR3 reads CASSLRAVMNTEAFF. In DNA form, the CDR3 reads TGCGCCAGCAGCTTACGGGCCGTCATGAACACTGAAGCTTTCTTT.